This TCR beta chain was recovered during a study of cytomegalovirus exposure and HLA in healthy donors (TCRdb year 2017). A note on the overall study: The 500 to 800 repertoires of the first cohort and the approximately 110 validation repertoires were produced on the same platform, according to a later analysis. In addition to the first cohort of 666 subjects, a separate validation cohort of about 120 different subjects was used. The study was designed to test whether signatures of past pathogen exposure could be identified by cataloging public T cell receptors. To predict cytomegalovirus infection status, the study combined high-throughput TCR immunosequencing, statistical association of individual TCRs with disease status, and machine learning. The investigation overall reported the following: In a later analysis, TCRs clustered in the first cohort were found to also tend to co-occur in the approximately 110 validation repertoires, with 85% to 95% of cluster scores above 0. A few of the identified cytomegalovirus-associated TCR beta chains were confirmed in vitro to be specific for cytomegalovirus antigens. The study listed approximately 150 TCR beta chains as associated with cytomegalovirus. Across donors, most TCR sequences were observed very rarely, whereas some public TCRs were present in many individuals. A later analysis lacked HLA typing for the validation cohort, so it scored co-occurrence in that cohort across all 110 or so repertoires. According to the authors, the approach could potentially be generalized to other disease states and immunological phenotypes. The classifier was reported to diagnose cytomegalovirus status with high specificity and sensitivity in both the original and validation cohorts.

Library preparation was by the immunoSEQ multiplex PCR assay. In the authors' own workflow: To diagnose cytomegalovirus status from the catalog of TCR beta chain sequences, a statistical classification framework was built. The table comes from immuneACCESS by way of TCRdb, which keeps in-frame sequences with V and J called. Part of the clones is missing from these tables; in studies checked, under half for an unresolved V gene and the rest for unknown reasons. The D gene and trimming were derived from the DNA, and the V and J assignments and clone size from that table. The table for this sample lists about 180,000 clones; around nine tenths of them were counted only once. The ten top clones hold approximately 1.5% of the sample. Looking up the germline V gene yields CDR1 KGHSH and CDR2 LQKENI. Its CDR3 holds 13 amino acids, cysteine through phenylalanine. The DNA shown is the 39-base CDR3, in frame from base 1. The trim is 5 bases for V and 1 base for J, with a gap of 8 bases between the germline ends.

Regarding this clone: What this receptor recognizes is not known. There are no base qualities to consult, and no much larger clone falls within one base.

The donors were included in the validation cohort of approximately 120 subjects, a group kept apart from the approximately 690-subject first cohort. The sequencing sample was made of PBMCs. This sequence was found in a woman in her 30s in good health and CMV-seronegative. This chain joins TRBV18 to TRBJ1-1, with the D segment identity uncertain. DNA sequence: TGTGCCAGCTCAGTGGGCAAGAACACTGAAGCTTTCTTT. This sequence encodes CASSVGKNTEAFF.